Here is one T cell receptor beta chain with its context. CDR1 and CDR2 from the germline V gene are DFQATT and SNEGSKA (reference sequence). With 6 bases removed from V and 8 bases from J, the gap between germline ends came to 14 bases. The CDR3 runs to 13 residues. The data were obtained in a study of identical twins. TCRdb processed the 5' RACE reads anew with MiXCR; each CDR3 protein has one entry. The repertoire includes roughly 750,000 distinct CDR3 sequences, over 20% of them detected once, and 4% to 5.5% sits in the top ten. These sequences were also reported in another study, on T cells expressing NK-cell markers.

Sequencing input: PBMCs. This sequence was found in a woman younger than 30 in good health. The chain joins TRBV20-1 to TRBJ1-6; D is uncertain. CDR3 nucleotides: TGCAGTGCGAAACCCGGGATCCATTCACCCCTCCACTTT. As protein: CSAKPGIHSPLHF.